This T cell receptor beta chain appears in the sequencing data of a study of metastatic and nonmetastatic thyroid tumors. Across the whole study: It was across blood and tumor or nodule tissue from malignant and benign thyroid patients that repertoires were compared. General study results and limits: Reportedly, malignant thyroid tumors had significantly higher TCR beta diversity than benign nodules, in blood and tumor.

V lost 4 bases, J lost 7 bases, and 9 bases stayed unmatched. Germline V gene sequence: CDR1 SGHRS, CDR2 YFSETQ. This CDR3 is 16 amino acids long. No treatment had been given to any patient before thyroid surgery. Per the study methods: It was from CDR3 differences across clinicopathological groups that a distant-metastasis classifier for papillary thyroid cancer was built. TCRdb re-called the PCR reads through MiXCR. In this record, the V and J calls reflect TCRdb's handling and not the investigators' own analysis. The data show under 75,000 clones, 18% seen once. Details on this clone: Its antigen remains unknown.

Sequencing was performed on blood. The receptor's source is a female donor with papillary thyroid cancer or a benign thyroid nodule (not recorded which). Some clones in this sample may be carry-over from other donors' samples. This sequence joins TRBV5-1 and TRBJ1-4; 11 bases are shared with TRBD1. The CDR3 DNA sequence: TGCGCCAGCAGCCGTGGACAGGGGGCAAGCGGTGAAAAACTGTTTTTT. It translates to CASSRGQGASGEKLFF.